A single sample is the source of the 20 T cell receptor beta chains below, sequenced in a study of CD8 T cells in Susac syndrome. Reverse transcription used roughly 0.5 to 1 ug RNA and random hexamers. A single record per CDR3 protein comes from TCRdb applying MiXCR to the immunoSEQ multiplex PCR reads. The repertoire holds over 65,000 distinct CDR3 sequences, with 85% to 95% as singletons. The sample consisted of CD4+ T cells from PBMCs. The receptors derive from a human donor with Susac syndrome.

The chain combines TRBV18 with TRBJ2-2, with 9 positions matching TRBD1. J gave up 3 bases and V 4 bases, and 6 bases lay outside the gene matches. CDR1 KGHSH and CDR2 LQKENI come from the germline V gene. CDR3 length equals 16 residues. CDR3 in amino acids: CASSLWTGVDTGELFF. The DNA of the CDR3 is TGTGCCAGCTCACTCTGGACAGGGGTGGACACCGGGGAGCTGTTTTTT.

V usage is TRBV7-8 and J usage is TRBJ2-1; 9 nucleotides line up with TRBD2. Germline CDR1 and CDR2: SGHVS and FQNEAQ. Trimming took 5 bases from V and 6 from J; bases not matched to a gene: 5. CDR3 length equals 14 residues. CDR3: CASSNRREGNEQFF. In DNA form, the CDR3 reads TGTGCCAGCAGCAACCGGCGGGAGGGCAATGAGCAGTTCTTC.

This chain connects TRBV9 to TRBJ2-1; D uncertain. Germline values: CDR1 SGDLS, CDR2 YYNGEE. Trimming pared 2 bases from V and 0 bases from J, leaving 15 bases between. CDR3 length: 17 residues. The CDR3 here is CASSVGFYTYSYNEQFF. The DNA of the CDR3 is TGTGCCAGCAGCGTCGGTTTTTATACCTACTCCTACAATGAGCAGTTCTTC.

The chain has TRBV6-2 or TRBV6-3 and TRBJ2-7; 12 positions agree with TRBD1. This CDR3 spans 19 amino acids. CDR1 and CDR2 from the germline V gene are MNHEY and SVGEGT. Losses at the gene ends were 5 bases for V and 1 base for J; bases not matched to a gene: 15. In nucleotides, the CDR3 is TGTGCCAGCAGTCTGGATACGGGACAGGGGGCCTCACCTTCCTACGAGCAGTACTTC. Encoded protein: CASSLDTGQGASPSYEQYF.

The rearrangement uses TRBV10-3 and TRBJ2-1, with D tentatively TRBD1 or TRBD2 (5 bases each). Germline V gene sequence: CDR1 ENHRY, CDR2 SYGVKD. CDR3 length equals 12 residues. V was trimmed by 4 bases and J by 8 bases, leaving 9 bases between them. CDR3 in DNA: TGTGCCATCAGTGCAGGGAGCCATGAGCAGTTCTTC. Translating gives CAISAGSHEQFF.

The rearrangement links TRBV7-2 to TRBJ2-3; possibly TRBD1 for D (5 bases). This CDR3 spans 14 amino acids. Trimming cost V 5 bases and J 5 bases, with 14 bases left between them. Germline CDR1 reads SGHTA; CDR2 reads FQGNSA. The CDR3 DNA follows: TGTGCCAGCAGCCTAGGACATCTCGGAGATACGCAGTATTTT. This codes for CASSLGHLGDTQYF. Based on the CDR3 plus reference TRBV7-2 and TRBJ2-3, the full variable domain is GAGVSQSPSNKVTEKGKDVELRCDPISGHTALYWYRQSLGQGLEFLIYFQGNSAPDKSGLPSDRFSAERTGGSVSTLTIQRTQQEDSAVYLCASSLGHLGDTQYFGPGTRLTVL.

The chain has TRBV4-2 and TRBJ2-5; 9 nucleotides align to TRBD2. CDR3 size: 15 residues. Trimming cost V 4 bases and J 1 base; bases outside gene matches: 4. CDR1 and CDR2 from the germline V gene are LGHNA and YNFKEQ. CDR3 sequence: CASSRGLALQETQYF. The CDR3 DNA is TGTGCCAGCAGCCGCGGACTAGCGCTCCAAGAGACCCAGTACTTC.

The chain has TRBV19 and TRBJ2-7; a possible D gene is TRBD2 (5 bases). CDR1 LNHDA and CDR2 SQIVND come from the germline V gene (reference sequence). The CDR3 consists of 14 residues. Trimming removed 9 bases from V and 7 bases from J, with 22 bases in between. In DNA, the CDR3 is TGTGCCAGCCAGAACTCCGCGGCGACGGGGGAGCAGTACTTC. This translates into CASQNSAATGEQYF.

The CDR3 sequence: CASSPDSGTSKHEQYF. The CDR3 DNA reads TGTGCCAGCAGCCCGGATAGCGGGACTAGTAAACACGAGCAGTACTTC. The V call is TRBV14, the J call TRBJ2-7; 8 bases are shared with TRBD2. There are 16 residues in the CDR3. Germline V CDR1 and CDR2: SGHDN, FVKESK. Trimming cost V 4 bases and J 5 bases; bases outside gene matches: 13.

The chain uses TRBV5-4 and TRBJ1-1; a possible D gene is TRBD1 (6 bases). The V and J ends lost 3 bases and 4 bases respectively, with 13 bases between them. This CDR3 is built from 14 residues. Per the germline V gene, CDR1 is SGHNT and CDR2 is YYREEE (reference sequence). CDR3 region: CASSSGATFTEAFF. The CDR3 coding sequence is TGTGCCAGCAGCTCGGGGGCAACGTTCACTGAAGCTTTCTTT. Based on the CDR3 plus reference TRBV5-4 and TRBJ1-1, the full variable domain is ETGVTQSPTHLIKTRGQQVTLRCSSQSGHNTVSWYQQALGQGPQFIFQYYREEENGRGNFPPRFSGLQFPNYSSELNVNALELDDSALYLCASSSGATFTEAFFGQGTRLTVV.

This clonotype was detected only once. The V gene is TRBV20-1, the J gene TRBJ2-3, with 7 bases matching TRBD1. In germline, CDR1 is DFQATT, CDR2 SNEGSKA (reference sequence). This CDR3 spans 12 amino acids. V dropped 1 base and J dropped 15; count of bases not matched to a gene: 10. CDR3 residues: CSARAPGQRLYF. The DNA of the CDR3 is TGCAGTGCTAGAGCCCCGGGACAGAGACTTTATTTT.

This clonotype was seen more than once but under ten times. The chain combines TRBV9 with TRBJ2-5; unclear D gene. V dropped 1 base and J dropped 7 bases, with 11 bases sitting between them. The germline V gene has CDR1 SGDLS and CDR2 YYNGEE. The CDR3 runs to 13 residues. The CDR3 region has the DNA TGTGCCAGCAGCGTAAGCCCTGAGGTGACCCAGTACTTC. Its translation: CASSVSPEVTQYF.

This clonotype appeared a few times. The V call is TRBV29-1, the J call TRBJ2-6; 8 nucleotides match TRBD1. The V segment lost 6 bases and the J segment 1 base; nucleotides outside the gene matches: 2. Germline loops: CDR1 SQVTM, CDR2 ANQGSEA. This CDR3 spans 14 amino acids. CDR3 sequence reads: CSVRQGSGANVLTF. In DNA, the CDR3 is TGCAGCGTGAGACAGGGGTCTGGGGCCAACGTCCTGACTTTC.

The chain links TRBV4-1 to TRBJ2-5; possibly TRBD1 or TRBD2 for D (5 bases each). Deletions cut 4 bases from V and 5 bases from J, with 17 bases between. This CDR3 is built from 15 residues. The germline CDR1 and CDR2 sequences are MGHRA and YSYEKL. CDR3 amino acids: CASSPDVRGRETQYF. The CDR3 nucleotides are TGCGCCAGCAGCCCCGATGTAAGGGGACGGGAGACCCAGTACTTC.

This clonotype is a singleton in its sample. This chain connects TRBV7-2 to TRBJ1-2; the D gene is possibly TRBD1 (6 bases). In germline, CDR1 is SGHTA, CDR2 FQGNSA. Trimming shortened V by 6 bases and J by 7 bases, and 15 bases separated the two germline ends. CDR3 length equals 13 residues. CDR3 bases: TGTGCCAGCAGGTCACAGGGTACTATTGGCTACACCTTC. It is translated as CASRSQGTIGYTF.

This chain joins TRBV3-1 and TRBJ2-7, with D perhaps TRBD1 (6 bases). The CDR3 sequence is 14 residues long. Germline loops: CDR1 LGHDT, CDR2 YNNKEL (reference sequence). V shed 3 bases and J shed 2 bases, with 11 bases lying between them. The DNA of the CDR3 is TGTGCCAGCAGCCACAGGGGCCTCCCCTACGAGCAGTACTTC. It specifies CASSHRGLPYEQYF.

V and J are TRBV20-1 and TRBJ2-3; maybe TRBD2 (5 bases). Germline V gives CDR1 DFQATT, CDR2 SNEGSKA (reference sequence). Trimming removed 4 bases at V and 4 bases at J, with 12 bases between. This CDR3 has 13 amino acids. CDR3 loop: CSAMWSGADTQYF. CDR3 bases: TGCAGTGCTATGTGGTCCGGGGCAGATACGCAGTATTTT.

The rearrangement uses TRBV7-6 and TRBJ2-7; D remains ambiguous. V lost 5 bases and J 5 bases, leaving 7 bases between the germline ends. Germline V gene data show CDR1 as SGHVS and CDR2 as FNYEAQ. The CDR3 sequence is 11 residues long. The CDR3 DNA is TGTGCCAGCAGCCTCGCGAACGAGCAGTACTTC. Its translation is CASSLANEQYF.

CDR3 bases: TGTGCCAAGAGGGAGGCCTACGAGCAGTACTTC. Translating gives CAKREAYEQYF. V usage is TRBV7-6 and J usage is TRBJ2-7; D is perhaps TRBD2 (6 bases). The V gene lost 10 bases and the J gene lost 2 bases, with 9 bases spanning the gap. CDR1 and CDR2 (germline): SGHVS, FNYEAQ. The CDR3 is 11 amino acids.

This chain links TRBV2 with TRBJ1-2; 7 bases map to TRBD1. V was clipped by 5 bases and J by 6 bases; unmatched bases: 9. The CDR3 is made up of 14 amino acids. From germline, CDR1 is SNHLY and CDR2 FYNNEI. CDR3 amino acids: CASSSDRAWDGYTF. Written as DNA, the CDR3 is TGTGCCAGCAGTTCCGACAGGGCTTGGGATGGCTACACCTTC. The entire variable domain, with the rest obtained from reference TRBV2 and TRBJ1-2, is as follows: EPEVTQTPSHQVTQMGQEVILRCVPISNHLYFYWYRQILGQKVEFLVSFYNNEISEKSEIFDDQFSVERPDGSNFTLKIRSTKLEDSAMYFCASSSDRAWDGYTFGSGTRLTVV.